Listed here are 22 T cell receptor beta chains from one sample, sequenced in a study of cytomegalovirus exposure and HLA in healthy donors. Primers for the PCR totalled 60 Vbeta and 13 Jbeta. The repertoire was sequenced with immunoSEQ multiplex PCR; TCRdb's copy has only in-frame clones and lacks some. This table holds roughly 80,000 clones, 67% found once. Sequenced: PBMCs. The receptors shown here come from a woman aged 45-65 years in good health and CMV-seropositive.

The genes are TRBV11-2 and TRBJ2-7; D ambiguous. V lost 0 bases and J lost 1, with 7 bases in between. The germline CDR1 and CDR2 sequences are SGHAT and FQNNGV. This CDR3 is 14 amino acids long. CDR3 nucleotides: TGTGCCAGCAGCTTAGAGGTGACTTCCTACGAGCAGTACTTC. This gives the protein CASSLEVTSYEQYF.

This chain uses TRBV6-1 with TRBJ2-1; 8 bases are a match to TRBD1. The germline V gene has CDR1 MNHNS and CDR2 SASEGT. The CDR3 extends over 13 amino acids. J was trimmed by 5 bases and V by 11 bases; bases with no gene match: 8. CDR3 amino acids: CAGRTGYNNEQFF. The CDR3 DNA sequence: TGTGCCGGGAGGACAGGGTATAACAATGAGCAGTTCTTC.

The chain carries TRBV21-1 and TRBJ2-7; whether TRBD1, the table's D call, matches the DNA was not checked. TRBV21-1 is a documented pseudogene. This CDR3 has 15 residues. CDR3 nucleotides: TGTGCCAGCCCTAAGGGGGCCAGACAACACTACGAGCAGTACGTC. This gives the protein CASPKGARQHYEQYV.

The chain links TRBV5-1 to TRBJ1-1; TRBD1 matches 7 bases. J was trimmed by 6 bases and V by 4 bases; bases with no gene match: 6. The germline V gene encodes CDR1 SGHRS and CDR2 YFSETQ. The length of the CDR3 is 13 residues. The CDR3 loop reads CASSRTGESEAFF. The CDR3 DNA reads TGCGCCAGCAGCCGTACAGGGGAGTCTGAAGCTTTCTTT. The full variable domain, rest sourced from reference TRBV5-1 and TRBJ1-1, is KAGVTQTPRYLIKTRGQQVTLSCSPISGHRSVSWYQQTPGQGLQFLFEYFSETQRNKGNFPGRFSGRQFSNSRSEMNVSTLELGDSALYLCASSRTGESEAFFGQGTRLTVV.

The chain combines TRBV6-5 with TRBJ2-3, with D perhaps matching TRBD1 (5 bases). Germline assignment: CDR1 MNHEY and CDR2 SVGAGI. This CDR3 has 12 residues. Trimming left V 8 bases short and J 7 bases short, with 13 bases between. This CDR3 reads CASGMTVNTQYF. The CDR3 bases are TGTGCCAGCGGGATGACAGTAAATACGCAGTATTTT.

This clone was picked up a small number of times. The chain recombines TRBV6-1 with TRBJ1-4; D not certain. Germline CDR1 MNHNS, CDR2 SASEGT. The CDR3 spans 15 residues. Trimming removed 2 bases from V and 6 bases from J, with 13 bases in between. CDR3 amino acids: CASSESHRRDEKLFF. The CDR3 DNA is TGTGCCAGCAGTGAATCTCACAGAAGAGATGAAAAACTGTTTTTT.

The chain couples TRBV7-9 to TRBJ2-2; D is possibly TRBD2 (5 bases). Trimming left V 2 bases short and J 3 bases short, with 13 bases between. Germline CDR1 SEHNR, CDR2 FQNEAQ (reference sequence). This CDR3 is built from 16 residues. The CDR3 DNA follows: TGTGCCAGCAGCTTACTTGCGGGCATCGACACCGGGGAGCTGTTTTTT. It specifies CASSLLAGIDTGELFF.

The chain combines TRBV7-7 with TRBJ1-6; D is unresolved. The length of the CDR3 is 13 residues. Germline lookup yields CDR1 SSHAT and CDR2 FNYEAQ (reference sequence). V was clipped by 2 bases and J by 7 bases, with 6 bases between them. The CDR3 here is CASSLSENSPLHF. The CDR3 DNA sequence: TGTGCCAGCAGCTTATCCGAGAATTCACCCCTCCACTTT. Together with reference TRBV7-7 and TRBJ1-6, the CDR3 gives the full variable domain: GAGVSQSPRYKVTKRGQDVTLRCDPISSHATLYWYQQALGQGPEFLTYFNYEAQPDKSGLPSDRFSAERPEGSISTLTIQRTEQRDSAMYRCASSLSENSPLHFGNGTRLTVT.

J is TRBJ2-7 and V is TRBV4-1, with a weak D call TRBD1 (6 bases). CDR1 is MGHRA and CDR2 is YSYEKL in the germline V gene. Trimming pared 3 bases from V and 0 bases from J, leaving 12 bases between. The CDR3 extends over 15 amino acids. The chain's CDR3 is CASSHQQGSSYEQYF. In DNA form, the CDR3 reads TGCGCCAGCAGCCACCAACAGGGTAGCTCCTACGAGCAGTACTTC.

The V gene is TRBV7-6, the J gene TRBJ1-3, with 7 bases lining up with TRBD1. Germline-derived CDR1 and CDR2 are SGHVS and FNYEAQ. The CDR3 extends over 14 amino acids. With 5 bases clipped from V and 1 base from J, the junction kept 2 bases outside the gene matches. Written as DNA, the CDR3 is TGTGCCAGCAGCCCAGGGGGTTCTGGAAACACCATATATTTT. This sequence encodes CASSPGGSGNTIYF.

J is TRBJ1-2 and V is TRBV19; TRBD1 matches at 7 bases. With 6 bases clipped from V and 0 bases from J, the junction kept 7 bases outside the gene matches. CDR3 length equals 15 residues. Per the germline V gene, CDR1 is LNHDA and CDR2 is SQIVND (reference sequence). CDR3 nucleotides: TGTGCCAGTAGGACACAGGGGACGCCTAACTATGGCTACACCTTC. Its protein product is CASRTQGTPNYGYTF.

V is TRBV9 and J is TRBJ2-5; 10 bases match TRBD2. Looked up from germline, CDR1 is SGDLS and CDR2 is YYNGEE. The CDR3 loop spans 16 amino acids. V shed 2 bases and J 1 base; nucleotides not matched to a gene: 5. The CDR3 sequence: CASSVTSGSLQETQYF. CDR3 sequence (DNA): TGTGCCAGCAGCGTGACTAGCGGGTCCCTCCAAGAGACCCAGTACTTC.

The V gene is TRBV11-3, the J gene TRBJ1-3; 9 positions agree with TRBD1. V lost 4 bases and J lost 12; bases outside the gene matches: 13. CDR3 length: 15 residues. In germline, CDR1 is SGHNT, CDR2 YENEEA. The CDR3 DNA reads TGTGCCAGCAGCTCCACCCGGGACAGGGATCTGGGCATATATTTT. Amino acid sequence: CASSSTRDRDLGIYF.

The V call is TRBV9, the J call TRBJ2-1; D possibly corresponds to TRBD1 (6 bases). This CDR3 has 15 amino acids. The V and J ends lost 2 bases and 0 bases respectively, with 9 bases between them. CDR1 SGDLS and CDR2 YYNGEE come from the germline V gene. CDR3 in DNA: TGTGCCAGCAGCGTGGAACAGGGCTCCTACAATGAGCAGTTCTTC. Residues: CASSVEQGSYNEQFF.

Here the CDR3 DNA reads TGTGCCAGCAGCGTAGTTTCCGGGACTATCTACAATGAGCAGTTCTTC. Its translation is CASSVVSGTIYNEQFF. The chain uses TRBV9 and TRBJ2-1; 7 bases match TRBD2. The CDR3 extends over 16 amino acids. Germline values: CDR1 SGDLS, CDR2 YYNGEE. The V segment lost 0 bases and the J segment 3 bases; nucleotides outside the gene matches: 6.

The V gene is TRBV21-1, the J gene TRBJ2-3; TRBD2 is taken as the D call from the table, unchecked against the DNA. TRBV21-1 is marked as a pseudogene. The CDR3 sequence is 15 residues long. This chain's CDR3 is CASSKKLAGEDTQYF. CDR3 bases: TGTGCCAGCAGCAAAAAACTAGCGGGGGAAGATACGCAGTATTTT.

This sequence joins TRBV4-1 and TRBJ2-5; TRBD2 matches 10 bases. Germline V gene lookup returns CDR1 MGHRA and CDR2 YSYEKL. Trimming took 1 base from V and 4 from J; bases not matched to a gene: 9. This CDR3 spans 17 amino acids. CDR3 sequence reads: CASSQGLAGAPPETQYF. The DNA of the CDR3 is TGCGCCAGCAGCCAAGGGCTAGCGGGGGCCCCCCCAGAGACCCAGTACTTC.

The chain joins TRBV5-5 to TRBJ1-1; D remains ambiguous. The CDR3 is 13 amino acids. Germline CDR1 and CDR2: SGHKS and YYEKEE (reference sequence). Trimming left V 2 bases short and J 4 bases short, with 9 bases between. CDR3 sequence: CASSLGDGTEAFF. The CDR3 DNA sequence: TGTGCCAGCAGCTTAGGAGATGGCACTGAAGCTTTCTTT.

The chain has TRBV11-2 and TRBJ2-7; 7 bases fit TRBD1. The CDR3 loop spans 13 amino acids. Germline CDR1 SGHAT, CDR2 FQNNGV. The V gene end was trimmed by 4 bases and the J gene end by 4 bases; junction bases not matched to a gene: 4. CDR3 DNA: TGTGCCAGCAGCTCCGGGACAGCGTACGAGCAGTACGTC. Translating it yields CASSSGTAYEQYV.

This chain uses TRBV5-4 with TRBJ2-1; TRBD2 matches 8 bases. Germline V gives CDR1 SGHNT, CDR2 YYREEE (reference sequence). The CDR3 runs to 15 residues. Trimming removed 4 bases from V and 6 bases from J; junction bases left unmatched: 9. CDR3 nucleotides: TGTGCCAGCAGCGGGCACGGGGGGGCCCGCAATGAGCAGTTCTTC. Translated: CASSGHGGARNEQFF.

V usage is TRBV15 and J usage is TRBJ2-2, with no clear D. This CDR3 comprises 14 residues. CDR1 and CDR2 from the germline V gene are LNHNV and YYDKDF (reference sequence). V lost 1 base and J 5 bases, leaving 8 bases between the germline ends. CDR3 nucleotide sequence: TGTGCCACCAGCAGAGCGCGGTCTACCGGGGAGCTGTTTTTT. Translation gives CATSRARSTGELFF.

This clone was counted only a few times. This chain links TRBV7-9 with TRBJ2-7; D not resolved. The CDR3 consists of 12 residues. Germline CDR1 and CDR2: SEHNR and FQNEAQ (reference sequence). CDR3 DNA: TGTTCCAGCAGCTTAGACAACGGAGAGCAGTACGTC. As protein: CSSSLDNGEQYV.